A single sample gave rise to the 5 T cell receptor beta chains below, sequenced in a study of CD8+CD57+ T cells in acquired aplastic anemia. Those patients picked for sequencing had displayed CD8+CD57+ cell expansion on flow cytometry. For CDR3 and TCR beta VDJ profiling, genomic DNA was the template used. TCRdb passed the reads through MiXCR, listing each CDR3 protein once. Seen here are 450,000 to 600,000 distinct CDR3 sequences, over 25% observed once, and the top ten hold 0.7% to 1%. What was sequenced was sorted CD4+, CD8+, or CD8+CD57+ T cells (not recorded which) from PBMCs. These receptors all come from a human donor with aplastic anemia.

This clonotype has a count of ten or more. The CDR3 sequence: CASSIRGFTDTQYF. CDR3 sequence (DNA): TGTGCCAGTAGTATTCGGGGATTCACAGATACGCAGTATTTT. The V and J genes are TRBV19 and TRBJ2-3, with a tentative D call TRBD2 (5 bases). Germline loops: CDR1 LNHDA, CDR2 SQIVND (reference sequence). V lost 3 bases, J lost 2 bases, and 9 bases lay in between. CDR3 length: 14 residues.

This clonotype appeared a few times. The chain links TRBV7-6 to TRBJ2-5; D is unclear. This CDR3 contains 14 residues. V was clipped by 2 bases and J by 0 bases, with 7 bases between them. Germline CDR1 reads SGHVS; CDR2 reads FNYEAQ. The CDR3 region is CASSLRVDQETQYF. CDR3 nucleotides: TGTGCCAGCAGCTTACGGGTCGACCAAGAGACCCAGTACTTC.

The V gene is TRBV28, the J gene TRBJ1-3; D ambiguous. This CDR3 region has 16 residues. The germline gives CDR1 MDHEN, CDR2 SYDVKM. V was cut by 2 bases and J by 2 bases, with 13 bases left in between. The CDR3 DNA reads as TGTGCCAGCAGTTTACCACTGGGTCTGGCTGGAAACACCATATATTTT. As protein: CASSLPLGLAGNTIYF. Combining the CDR3 with reference TRBV28 and TRBJ1-3 gives the whole variable domain DVKVTQSSRYLVKRTGEKVFLECVQDMDHENMFWYRQDPGLGLRLIYFSYDVKMKEKGDIPEGYSVSREKKERFSLILESASTNQTSMYLCASSLPLGLAGNTIYFGEGSWLTVV.

This sequence joins TRBV19 and TRBJ1-4, with D unresolved. The CDR3 extends over 13 amino acids. V was clipped by 4 bases and J by 8 bases, with 11 bases between them. The germline CDR1 and CDR2 sequences are LNHDA and SQIVND (reference sequence). The CDR3 DNA reads as TGTGCCAGTAGTAGGGGTGGTGGGGAAAAACTGTTTTTT. It yields the protein CASSRGGGEKLFF.

This clonotype was counted only a few times. The chain combines TRBV7-9 with TRBJ1-1; tentatively, D is TRBD1 (6 bases). Trimming removed 1 base at V and 4 bases at J, with 13 bases between. The CDR3 runs to 15 residues. Germline V gene data show CDR1 as SEHNR and CDR2 as FQNEAQ (reference sequence). CDR3 sequence (DNA): TGTGCCAGCAGCTTAGGACAGGTGGGAACCACTGAAGCTTTCTTT. Its protein is CASSLGQVGTTEAFF.